One and the same sample provided the 13 T cell receptor beta chains below, sequenced in a study of blood T cell repertoires in COVID-19. Assay used: immunoSEQ multiplex PCR; TCRdb lists only in-frame clones, some missing. Of over 55,000 clones in the sample, 84% were seen once. Sequencing was done on a sample of peripheral blood. The receptors stem from an elderly man with COVID-19, enrolled during active disease.

This clone has more than one count but fewer than ten. The chain combines TRBV6-5 with TRBJ1-1; the D gene is possibly TRBD1 (5 bases). V dropped 2 bases and J dropped 1 base, with 8 bases sitting between them. CDR3 length: 14 amino acids. The germline V gene encodes CDR1 MNHEY and CDR2 SVGAGI. The CDR3 loop reads CASSYRGRNTEAFF. CDR3 DNA sequence: TGTGCCAGCAGTTACCGGGGGAGGAACACTGAAGCTTTCTTT.

This clone was seen a handful of times. V and J are TRBV5-1 and TRBJ1-1; D possibly corresponds to TRBD1 (5 bases). Germline values: CDR1 SGHRS, CDR2 YFSETQ. The CDR3 sequence is 13 residues long. Trimming removed 3 bases from V and 1 base from J, with 7 bases in between. The CDR3 DNA sequence: TGCGCCAGCAGCTCAACAGGGAACACTGAAGCTTTCTTT. This translates into CASSSTGNTEAFF.

The chain couples TRBV7-2 to TRBJ2-1; TRBD2 aligns across 12 bases. Unmatched junction bases numbered 7, after V lost 5 bases and J lost 5 bases. Germline V gene lookup returns CDR1 SGHTA and CDR2 FQGNSA. CDR3 length: 16 residues. CDR3 sequence: CASSPGTSGLNNEQFF. In DNA, the CDR3 is TGTGCCAGCAGCCCGGGGACTAGCGGGCTGAACAATGAGCAGTTCTTC.

This clone is a singleton in its sample. The genes are TRBV7-2 and TRBJ1-3, with D unclear. Looked up from germline, CDR1 is SGHTA and CDR2 is FQGNSA. This CDR3 has 14 residues. Trimming left V 3 bases short and J 4 bases short, with 10 bases between. Written as DNA, the CDR3 is TGTGCCAGCAGCTTTGACATAAGCGGAAACACCATATATTTT. Amino acid sequence: CASSFDISGNTIYF.

The chain couples TRBV11-3 to TRBJ2-3; 7 bases match TRBD1. Germline V gene lookup returns CDR1 SGHNT and CDR2 YENEEA. After removal of 1 base from V and 0 bases from J, the junction contained 4 bases not matched to a gene. This CDR3 is built from 16 residues. The chain's CDR3 is CASSLGGQISTDTQYF. For the CDR3, the DNA is TGTGCCAGCAGCTTAGGGGGACAGATCAGCACAGATACGCAGTATTTT.

V is TRBV5-4 and J is TRBJ1-1; D not resolved. This CDR3 is built from 15 residues. Per the germline V gene, CDR1 is SGHNT and CDR2 is YYREEE (reference sequence). Trimming left V 4 bases short and J 0 bases short, with 13 bases between. CDR3 DNA sequence: TGTGCCAGCAGCCGCGGGGTTCGGTTGAACACTGAAGCTTTCTTT. Translation gives CASSRGVRLNTEAFF. Full variable domain (remainder filled in from reference TRBV5-4 and TRBJ1-1): ETGVTQSPTHLIKTRGQQVTLRCSSQSGHNTVSWYQQALGQGPQFIFQYYREEENGRGNFPPRFSGLQFPNYSSELNVNALELDDSALYLCASSRGVRLNTEAFFGQGTRLTVV.

The CDR3 loop reads CASSARQGSEQPQHF. CDR3 bases: TGTGCCAGTAGTGCCCGACAGGGATCAGAACAGCCCCAGCATTTT. The chain carries TRBV19 and TRBJ1-5, with TRBD1 identical over 7 bases. With V trimmed by 5 bases and J by 7 bases, 11 bases remained unmatched. This CDR3 contains 15 residues. Germline CDR1 and CDR2: LNHDA and SQIVND (reference sequence).

The chain couples TRBV7-8 to TRBJ1-5; 10 positions agree with TRBD1. The CDR3 has 17 residues. CDR1 SGHVS and CDR2 FQNEAQ come from the germline V gene. The J segment lost 4 bases and the V segment lost 2 bases, leaving 8 bases of the junction unmatched. DNA for the CDR3: TGTGCCAGCAGCTTACGGCCCGGGACAGGGGAAAATCAGCCCCAGCATTTT. Its protein is CASSLRPGTGENQPQHF.

This sequence joins TRBV3-1 (or the pseudogene TRBV3-2) and TRBJ2-2; 8 bases are a match to TRBD2. The CDR3 consists of 19 residues. V lost 3 bases to trimming and J lost 0 bases; unmatched junction nucleotides: 12. Germline loops: CDR1 LGHDT, CDR2 YNNKEL (reference sequence). The DNA of the CDR3 is TGTGCCAGCAGCCAGCAGGCGGGTCTAGCGGGCGCGAACACCGGGGAGCTGTTTTTT. Its translation is CASSQQAGLAGANTGELFF.

This clone was seen once. The chain links TRBV14 to TRBJ1-1; D is uncertain. CDR3 length equals 14 residues. The V gene lost 4 bases and the J gene lost 5 bases, with 14 bases spanning the gap. CDR1 is SGHDN, CDR2 FVKESK, per germline. CDR3 coding DNA: TGTGCCAGCAGCCCGGTGGAGTGGAGGACTGAAGCTTTCTTT. Translated, it gives CASSPVEWRTEAFF. The full variable domain, in which reference TRBV14 and TRBJ1-1 provide the parts outside the CDR3, is EAGVTQFPSHSVIEKGQTVTLRCDPISGHDNLYWYRRVMGKEIKFLLHFVKESKQDESGMPNNRFLAERTGGTYSTLKVQPAELEDSGVYFCASSPVEWRTEAFFGQGTRLTVV.

This rearrangement joins TRBV6-5 to TRBJ2-1, with 7 bases lining up with TRBD1. The V and J ends lost 6 bases and 6 bases, in that order; junction bases with no gene match: 8. Germline assignment: CDR1 MNHEY and CDR2 SVGAGI. This CDR3 region has 14 residues. The CDR3, as DNA: TGTGCCAGCAGGACAGGGATAGGGCGCAATGAGCAGTTCTTC. Translating gives CASRTGIGRNEQFF.

The chain is built from TRBV2 and TRBJ1-6, with D perhaps matching TRBD1 (5 bases). The CDR3 extends over 14 amino acids. The ends were cut back, 6 bases at V and 5 bases at J, with 11 bases in the middle. CDR1 is SNHLY and CDR2 is FYNNEI in the germline V gene. The CDR3 sequence: CASRGGGDNSPLHF. The CDR3 DNA is TGTGCCAGCAGGGGTGGAGGGGATAATTCACCCCTCCACTTT.

The DNA of the CDR3 is TGTGCCAGCAGCACGAGGGACGGGGGTCAGCCCCAGCATTTT. Encoded protein: CASSTRDGGQPQHF. The J gene is TRBJ1-5, the V gene TRBV7-2; a possible D gene is TRBD1 (5 bases). V lost 5 bases to trimming and J lost 6 bases, with 14 bases between them. The CDR3 runs 14 residues. CDR1 and CDR2 (germline): SGHTA, FQGNSA.